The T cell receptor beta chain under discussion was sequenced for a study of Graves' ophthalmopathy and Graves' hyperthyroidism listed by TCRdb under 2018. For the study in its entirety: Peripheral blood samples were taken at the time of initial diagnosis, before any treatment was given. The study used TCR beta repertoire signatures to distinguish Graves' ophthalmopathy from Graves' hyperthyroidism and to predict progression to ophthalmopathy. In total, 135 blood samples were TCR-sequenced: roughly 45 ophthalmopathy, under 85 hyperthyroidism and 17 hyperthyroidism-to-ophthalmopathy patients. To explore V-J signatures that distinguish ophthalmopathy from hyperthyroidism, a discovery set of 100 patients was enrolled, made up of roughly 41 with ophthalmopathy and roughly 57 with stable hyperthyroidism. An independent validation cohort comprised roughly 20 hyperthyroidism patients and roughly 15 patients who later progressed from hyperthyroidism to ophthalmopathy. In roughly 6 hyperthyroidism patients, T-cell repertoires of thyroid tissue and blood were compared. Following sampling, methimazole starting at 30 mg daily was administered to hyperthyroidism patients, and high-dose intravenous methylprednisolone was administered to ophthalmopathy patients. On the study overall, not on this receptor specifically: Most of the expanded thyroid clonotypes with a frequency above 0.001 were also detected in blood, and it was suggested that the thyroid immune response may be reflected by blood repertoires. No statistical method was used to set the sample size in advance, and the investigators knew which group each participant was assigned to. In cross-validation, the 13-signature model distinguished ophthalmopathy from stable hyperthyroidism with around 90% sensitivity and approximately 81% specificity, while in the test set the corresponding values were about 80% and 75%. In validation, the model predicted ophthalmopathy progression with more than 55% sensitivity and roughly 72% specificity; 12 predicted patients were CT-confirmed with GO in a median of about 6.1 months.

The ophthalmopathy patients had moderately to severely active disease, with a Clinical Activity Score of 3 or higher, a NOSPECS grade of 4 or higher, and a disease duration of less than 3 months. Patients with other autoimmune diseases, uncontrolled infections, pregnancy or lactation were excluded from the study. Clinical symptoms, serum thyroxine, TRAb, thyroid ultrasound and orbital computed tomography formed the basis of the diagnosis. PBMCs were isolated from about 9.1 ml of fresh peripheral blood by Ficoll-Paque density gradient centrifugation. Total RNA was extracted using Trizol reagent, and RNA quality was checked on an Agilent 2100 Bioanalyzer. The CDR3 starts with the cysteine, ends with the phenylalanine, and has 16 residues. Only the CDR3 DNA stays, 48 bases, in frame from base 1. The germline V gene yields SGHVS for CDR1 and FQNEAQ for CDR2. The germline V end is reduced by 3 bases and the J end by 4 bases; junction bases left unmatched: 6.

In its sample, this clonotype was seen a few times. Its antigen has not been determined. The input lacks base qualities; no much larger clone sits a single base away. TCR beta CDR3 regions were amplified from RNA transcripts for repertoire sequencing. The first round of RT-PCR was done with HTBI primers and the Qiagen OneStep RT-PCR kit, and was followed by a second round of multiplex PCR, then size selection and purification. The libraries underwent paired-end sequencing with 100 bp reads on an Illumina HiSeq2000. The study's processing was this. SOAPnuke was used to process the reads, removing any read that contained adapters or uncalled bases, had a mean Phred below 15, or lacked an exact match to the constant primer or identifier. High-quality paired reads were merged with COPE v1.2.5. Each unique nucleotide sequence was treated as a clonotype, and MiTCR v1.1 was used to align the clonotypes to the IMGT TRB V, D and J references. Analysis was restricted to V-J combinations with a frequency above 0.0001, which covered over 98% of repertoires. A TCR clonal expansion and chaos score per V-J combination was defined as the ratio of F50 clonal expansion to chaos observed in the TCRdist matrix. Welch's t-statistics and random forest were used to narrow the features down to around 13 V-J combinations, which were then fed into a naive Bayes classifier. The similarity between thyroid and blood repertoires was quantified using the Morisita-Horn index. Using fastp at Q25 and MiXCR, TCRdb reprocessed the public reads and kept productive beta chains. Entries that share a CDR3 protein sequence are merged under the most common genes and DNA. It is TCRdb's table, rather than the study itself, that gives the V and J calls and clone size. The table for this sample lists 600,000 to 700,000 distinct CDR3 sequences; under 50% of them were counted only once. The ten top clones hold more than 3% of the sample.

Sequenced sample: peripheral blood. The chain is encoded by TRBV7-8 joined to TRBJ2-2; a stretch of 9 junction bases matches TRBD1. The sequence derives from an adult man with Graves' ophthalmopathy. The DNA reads TGTGCCAGCAGCTTGGGACAGGGACAAACCACCGGGGAGCTGTTTTTT. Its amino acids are CASSLGQGQTTGELFF. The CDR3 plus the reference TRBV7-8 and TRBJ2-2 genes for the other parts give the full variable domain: GAGVSQSPRYKVAKRGQDVALRCDPISGHVSLFWYQQALGQGPEFLTYFQNEAQLDKSGLPSDRFFAERPEGSVSTLKIQRTQQEDSAVYLCASSLGQGQTTGELFFGEGSRLTVL.